Below are 10 T cell receptor beta chains sequenced from a single sample in a study of T cells after yellow fever vaccination. One entry per CDR3 protein, called by TCRdb with MiXCR from the 5' RACE reads. The sample records a few hundred thousand distinct CDR3 sequences, 7.5% to 9.5% being singletons. The starting material was CD4+ T cells sorted from PBMCs, obtained 5 days after the yellow fever booster vaccination. These receptors were obtained from a man aged 18 to 29 who received the YFV17D yellow fever vaccine.

This clonotype occurred a few times. The chain uses TRBV7-9 and TRBJ1-6; the D is unclear. In germline, CDR1 is SEHNR, CDR2 FQNEAQ (reference sequence). The V and J ends lost 1 base and 7 bases respectively, with 11 bases between them. The CDR3 sequence is 15 residues long. CDR3 sequence reads: CASSLGGVRNSPLHF. CDR3 DNA sequence: TGTGCCAGCAGCTTAGGAGGAGTAAGAAATTCACCCCTCCACTTT.

The chain links TRBV7-2 to TRBJ2-7; 9 bases map to TRBD2. Trimming took 1 base from V and 3 from J; bases not matched to a gene: 1. This CDR3 comprises 14 residues. Per germline, CDR1 SGHTA and CDR2 FQGNSA. CDR3 DNA: TGTGCCAGCAGCTTAGAAGCGGGGGGCTACGAGCAGTACTTC. It is translated as CASSLEAGGYEQYF. Looking up the rest from reference TRBV7-2 and TRBJ2-7 gives the full variable domain: GAGVSQSPSNKVTEKGKDVELRCDPISGHTALYWYRQSLGQGLEFLIYFQGNSAPDKSGLPSDRFSAERTGGSVSTLTIQRTQQEDSAVYLCASSLEAGGYEQYFGPGTRLTVT.

The chain couples TRBV14 to TRBJ2-2; D possibly matches TRBD1 or TRBD2 (5 bases each). CDR1 SGHDN and CDR2 FVKESK come from the germline V gene. V was clipped by 4 bases and J by 4 bases, with 16 bases between them. CDR3 length: 16 amino acids. Here the CDR3 DNA reads TGTGCCAGCAGCCTGGGAGTGGCTAGGGGCACCGGGGAGCTGTTTTTT. It is translated as CASSLGVARGTGELFF.

This chain links TRBV19 with TRBJ1-1, with D uncertain. The germline CDR1 and CDR2 sequences are LNHDA and SQIVND (reference sequence). V was trimmed by 5 bases and J by 3 bases, leaving 10 bases between them. The CDR3 has 13 residues. The CDR3 spells CASSPNEYTEAFF. CDR3 DNA sequence: TGTGCCAGTAGTCCGAACGAGTACACTGAAGCTTTCTTT.

V is TRBV7-2 and J is TRBJ1-4, with D possibly TRBD1 on 5 matching bases. Between the trimmed V and J ends, which lost 1 base and 10 bases, there was a span of 16 bases. The CDR3 runs to 15 residues. Germline loops: CDR1 SGHTA, CDR2 FQGNSA. CDR3 nucleotides: TGTGCCAGCAGCTTAGGGCCAGGGCATTCCGGAAAACTGTTTTTT. Protein: CASSLGPGHSGKLFF.

This clonotype was seen only a few times. This chain joins TRBV11-2 and TRBJ1-4, with D unclear. V shed 5 bases and J shed 7 bases, with 8 bases lying between them. CDR1 SGHAT and CDR2 FQNNGV come from the germline V gene. This CDR3 is 12 amino acids long. In DNA, the CDR3 is TGTGCCAGCAGCCGTTGGACTGAAAAACTGTTTTTT. Amino acids: CASSRWTEKLFF.

V usage is TRBV18 and J usage is TRBJ1-1; D uncertain. CDR1 is KGHSH, CDR2 LQKENI, per germline. Deletions cut 1 base from V and 0 bases from J, with 9 bases between. The CDR3 loop spans 15 amino acids. CDR3 in DNA: TGTGCCAGCTCACCACAGGGTACTATGAACACTGAAGCTTTCTTT. Its translation: CASSPQGTMNTEAFF.

The gene calls are TRBV9 and TRBJ1-1; D is unclear. CDR3 length equals 13 residues. Trimming stripped 4 bases from V and 3 bases from J, with 10 bases between. Germline-derived CDR1 and CDR2 are SGDLS and YYNGEE. CDR3 sequence (DNA): TGTGCCAGCAGCTCGTCCAGGCACACTGAAGCTTTCTTT. It translates to CASSSSRHTEAFF.

This clonotype was seen a few times. The chain recombines TRBV20-1 with TRBJ1-2; weak D call: TRBD1 (6 bases). Germline V lookup: CDR1 DFQATT, CDR2 SNEGSKA (reference sequence). The CDR3 is 14 residues long. V dropped 5 bases and J dropped 7 bases, with 20 bases sitting between them. Written as DNA, the CDR3 is TGCAGTGCTCCAGAACAACAGGGATATAGTGGCTACACCTTC. This gives the protein CSAPEQQGYSGYTF.

This clonotype was detected a few times. The chain couples TRBV6-5 to TRBJ1-1, with D possibly TRBD1 on 6 matching bases. The CDR3 spans 12 residues. Germline CDR1 MNHEY, CDR2 SVGAGI. The V end lost 2 bases, the J end lost 13 bases, and 14 bases lay between the germline ends. The CDR3 DNA reads as TGTGCCAGCAGTTACCCGGGGACACCCGTTTTCTTT. It is translated as CASSYPGTPVFF.